Following are 20 T cell receptor beta chains from one sample sequenced in a study of cytomegalovirus exposure and HLA in healthy donors. Libraries were prepared by immunoSEQ multiplex PCR; TCRdb keeps only in-frame clonotypes and omits some of them. This sample carries some 170,000 clones, about 95% of them seen once, and the ten largest clones take under 0.9%. Sample: PBMCs. These receptors came from a woman younger than 35 in good health and CMV-seronegative.

The V call is TRBV2, the J call TRBJ2-1, with D tentatively TRBD1 (6 bases). The CDR3 covers 16 residues. In germline, CDR1 is SNHLY, CDR2 FYNNEI. V gave up 6 bases and J gave up 8 bases, with 23 bases separating them. The CDR3 loop is CASSLLQGSSIDEQFF. In DNA, the CDR3 is TGTGCCAGCAGCCTCCTCCAGGGGTCTTCAATCGATGAGCAGTTCTTC.

This chain uses TRBV14 with TRBJ1-4; weak D call: TRBD1 (5 bases). V was trimmed by 0 bases and J by 7 bases, leaving 9 bases between them. This CDR3 region has 14 residues. CDR1 SGHDN and CDR2 FVKESK come from the germline V gene. CDR3: CASSQEARVEKLFF. The CDR3 DNA reads as TGTGCCAGCAGCCAAGAAGCCAGGGTTGAAAAACTGTTTTTT.

The J gene is TRBJ2-2, the V gene TRBV5-1, with D maybe TRBD1 (6 bases). CDR1 is SGHRS and CDR2 is YFSETQ in the germline V gene. The CDR3 has 15 amino acids. Trimming left V 0 bases short and J 7 bases short, with 13 bases between. DNA for the CDR3: TGCGCCAGCAGCTTGGCCGGGCAGGGGCACGGGGAGCTGTTTTTT. This gives the protein CASSLAGQGHGELFF. Based on the CDR3 plus reference TRBV5-1 and TRBJ2-2, the full variable domain is KAGVTQTPRYLIKTRGQQVTLSCSPISGHRSVSWYQQTPGQGLQFLFEYFSETQRNKGNFPGRFSGRQFSNSRSEMNVSTLELGDSALYLCASSLAGQGHGELFFGEGSRLTVL.

The J gene is TRBJ2-1, the V gene TRBV7-9; D gene unclear. Trimming stripped 5 bases from V and 4 bases from J, with 6 bases between. From germline, CDR1 is SEHNR and CDR2 FQNEAQ (reference sequence). This CDR3 comprises 12 residues. CDR3 in DNA: TGTGCCAGCAGCGCGGCGTACAATGAGCAGTTCTTC. Its protein product is CASSAAYNEQFF.

This chain joins TRBV10-3 and TRBJ1-3, with TRBD1 as a possible D gene (5 bases). CDR3 size: 16 residues. Trimming shortened V by 2 bases and J by 0 bases, and 11 bases separated the two germline ends. Germline-derived CDR1 and CDR2 are ENHRY and SYGVKD. CDR3 in DNA: TGTGCCATCAGTGAGAGCGGGGCAGTCTCTGGAAACACCATATATTTT. Translated: CAISESGAVSGNTIYF.

J is TRBJ2-5 and V is TRBV5-1; no definite D call. The CDR3 is 14 residues long. The V gene lost 4 bases and the J gene lost 2 bases, with 12 bases spanning the gap. From germline, CDR1 is SGHRS and CDR2 YFSETQ. Here the CDR3 reads CASSPLESQETQYF. As DNA, the CDR3 is TGCGCCAGCAGCCCGTTAGAGAGTCAAGAGACCCAGTACTTC.

The genes are TRBV7-2 and TRBJ2-4; the match to TRBD2 covers 8 bases. This CDR3 has 15 amino acids. The V gene's germline CDR1 is SGHTA and CDR2 FQGNSA. V trimming: 2 bases; J trimming: 8 bases; junction bases outside the gene matches: 8. Written as DNA, the CDR3 is TGTGCCAGCAGCTTATACGGGGGGGCCGGGGACATTCAGTACTTC. Residues: CASSLYGGAGDIQYF.

The chain is built from TRBV27 and TRBJ1-3; 7 bases line up with TRBD1. V lost 6 bases, J lost 4 bases, and 6 bases stayed unmatched. Germline CDR1 reads MNHEY; CDR2 reads SMNVEV (reference sequence). CDR3 length equals 14 residues. In nucleotides, the CDR3 is TGTGCCAGCAGCCGGACAGGCAACGGAAACACCATATATTTT. It yields the protein CASSRTGNGNTIYF.

The chain uses TRBV29-1 and TRBJ1-4; 11 bases map to TRBD1. This CDR3 is built from 12 residues. Germline loops: CDR1 SQVTM, CDR2 ANQGSEA. With V trimmed by 4 bases and J by 12 bases, 4 bases remained unmatched. CDR3 sequence reads: CSVGGDRGELFF. The DNA for the CDR3 is TGCAGCGTTGGCGGGGACAGGGGGGAACTGTTTTTT.

This sequence joins TRBV9 and TRBJ2-3; maybe TRBD2 (5 bases). V was shortened by 0 bases and J by 0 bases, with 20 bases between the two germline ends. The CDR3 sequence is 19 residues long. CDR1 is SGDLS and CDR2 is YYNGEE in the germline V gene. CDR3 sequence (DNA): TGTGCCAGCAGCGTAGTTGGCCTAGCAACCCGATTTAGCACAGATACGCAGTATTTT. Translation gives CASSVVGLATRFSTDTQYF.

This chain connects TRBV19 to TRBJ2-7, with 7 bases that match TRBD1. The trim removed 7 bases at V and 7 bases at J, leaving 10 bases unmatched. CDR1 LNHDA and CDR2 SQIVND come from the germline V gene (reference sequence). This CDR3 has 13 residues. The CDR3 region is CASNPTGNEEQYF. In DNA, the CDR3 is TGTGCCAGTAACCCGACAGGGAACGAGGAGCAGTACTTC.

The V call is TRBV27, the J call TRBJ1-2; 7 bases fit TRBD1. The V gene end was trimmed by 0 bases and the J gene end by 8 bases; junction bases not matched to a gene: 6. Germline V CDR1 and CDR2: MNHEY, SMNVEV (reference sequence). This CDR3 is 14 amino acids long. Written as DNA, the CDR3 is TGTGCCAGCAGTTTATCAGGGGGCGCAAAGGGCTACACCTTC. Protein sequence: CASSLSGGAKGYTF.

This chain joins TRBV10-3 and TRBJ1-1; D gene ambiguous. V was cut by 0 bases and J by 0 bases, with 11 bases left in between. This CDR3 has 16 amino acids. Germline V gene lookup returns CDR1 ENHRY and CDR2 SYGVKD. The CDR3 DNA is TGTGCCATCAGTGAGTCCCGGGGAGGCCTGAACACTGAAGCTTTCTTT. Translating it yields CAISESRGGLNTEAFF.

The chain is built from TRBV19 and TRBJ2-3, with D possibly being TRBD2 (6 bases). Germline-derived CDR1 and CDR2 are LNHDA and SQIVND (reference sequence). V was shortened by 4 bases and J by 3 bases, with 26 bases between the two germline ends. CDR3 length: 19 residues. CDR3 bases: TGTGCCAGTAGTACCCCCCTTGGGTCGGGCGGGGTAGGAACAGATACGCAGTATTTT. It is translated as CASSTPLGSGGVGTDTQYF.

This clone was found once. The V and J genes are TRBV5-6 and TRBJ2-3; D perhaps matches TRBD2 (6 bases). V lost 0 bases and J 5 bases, leaving 10 bases between the germline ends. Germline assignment: CDR1 SGHDT and CDR2 YYEEEE. The CDR3 contains 14 residues. CDR3 DNA: TGTGCCAGCAGCTTGGGGGGGGAAGGAGATACGCAGTATTTT. This translates into CASSLGGEGDTQYF.

The DNA for the CDR3 is TGTGCCAGCAGCCCGACAGGGGGCCCCTACAATGAGCAGTTCTTC. It codes for CASSPTGGPYNEQFF. The chain uses TRBV9 and TRBJ2-1, with 10 positions matching TRBD1. Germline V gives CDR1 SGDLS, CDR2 YYNGEE. Unmatched junction bases numbered 3, after V lost 4 bases and J lost 2 bases. The CDR3 runs 15 residues. Full variable domain (outside the CDR3, taken from reference TRBV9 and TRBJ2-1): DSGVTQTPKHLITATGQRVTLRCSPRSGDLSVYWYQQSLDQGLQFLIQYYNGEERAKGNILERFSAQQFPDLHSELNLSSLELGDSALYFCASSPTGGPYNEQFFGPGTRLTVL.

V gene TRBV25-1 combines with J gene TRBJ2-5, with 7 positions matching TRBD2. Trimming cost V 5 bases and J 2 bases; bases outside gene matches: 11. CDR1 and CDR2 from the germline V gene are MGHDK and SYGVNS. The CDR3 is made up of 16 amino acids. CDR3 loop: CASSRSRGGPQETQYF. DNA for the CDR3: TGTGCCAGCAGTCGCTCTCGGGGAGGGCCACAAGAGACCCAGTACTTC.

For this clone: Here the CDR3 omits its conserved ending phenylalanine or tryptophan, so a read error is the likely source. The DNA is omitted, as the CDR3 cannot be located on it reliably, and the CDR3 follows TCRdb's listing. This chain links TRBV11-1 with TRBJ2-3; TRBD2, the table's D call, was not compared with the DNA. Germline V gene lookup returns CDR1 SGHAT and CDR2 FQDESV (reference sequence). The CDR3 region is 13 residues in length, termini included. CDR3: CASSPGGLAGASL.

This clone was seen once. V and J are TRBV6-5 and TRBJ2-2; TRBD1 matches at 9 bases. Trimming cost V 6 bases and J 7 bases; bases outside gene matches: 6. CDR3 length: 14 amino acids. Germline values: CDR1 MNHEY, CDR2 SVGAGI. The CDR3 reads CASSPGTGHGELFF. The CDR3 nucleotides are TGTGCCAGCAGCCCCGGGACAGGGCACGGGGAGCTGTTTTTT.

This chain connects TRBV9 to TRBJ1-1, with a weak D call TRBD1 (5 bases). CDR1 SGDLS and CDR2 YYNGEE come from the germline V gene. This CDR3 is built from 15 residues. V shed 3 bases and J shed 5 bases, with 17 bases lying between them. The CDR3 region has the DNA TGTGCCAGCAGCGGCCAGGGCGGGGGGGGAACTGAAGCTTTCTTT. Amino acid sequence: CASSGQGGGGTEAFF.